These 15 T cell receptor beta chains were sequenced from one sample in a study of beta chain features in type 1 diabetes. Sequencing targeted expressed TCRB transcripts, as all isolated RNA had been reverse transcribed. Produced via immunoSEQ multiplex PCR; TCRdb's table is partial and in-frame only. The sample has some 900,000 clones, roughly 17% seen once. The specimen sequenced was naive CD4+ T cells from blood. Receptor source: a young woman in good health.

This clone occurred a few times. This chain links TRBV10-3 with TRBJ1-2; D perhaps matches TRBD1 (6 bases). Trimming took off 2 bases at V and 4 bases at J, with 11 bases between the two ends. CDR1 is ENHRY, CDR2 SYGVKD, per germline. CDR3 size: 14 residues. CDR3 amino acids: CAISEKTGSYGYTF. The CDR3 DNA follows: TGTGCCATCAGTGAGAAGACAGGATCCTATGGCTACACCTTC.

The chain links TRBV25-1 to TRBJ2-4; 8 positions agree with TRBD1. The trim removed 2 bases at V and 8 bases at J, leaving 5 bases unmatched. CDR1 MGHDK and CDR2 SYGVNS come from the germline V gene. The CDR3 loop spans 14 amino acids. CDR3 amino acids: CASSEAGGKDIQYF. The CDR3 nucleotides read TGTGCCAGCAGTGAAGCAGGGGGCAAGGACATTCAGTACTTC.

The table lists this clone with a few counts. This rearrangement joins TRBV7-2 to TRBJ1-2; unclear D gene. CDR1 and CDR2 (germline): SGHTA, FQGNSA. V lost 3 bases, J lost 2 bases, and 7 bases lay in between. This CDR3 contains 13 residues. Here the CDR3 reads CASSFGRNYGYTF. DNA for the CDR3: TGTGCCAGCAGCTTCGGTAGAAACTATGGCTACACCTTC.

The chain uses TRBV6-6 and TRBJ1-1, with 7 bases fitting TRBD1. The CDR3 is 15 residues long. V lost 6 bases and J lost 1; bases outside the gene matches: 8. Germline CDR1 MNHNY, CDR2 SVGAGI (reference sequence). The DNA for the CDR3 is TGTGCCAGCAGCCTCAGAGGGGGCCCGAACACTGAAGCTTTCTTT. It yields the protein CASSLRGGPNTEAFF.

The chain couples TRBV7-2 to TRBJ1-3; D unclear. CDR1 SGHTA and CDR2 FQGNSA come from the germline V gene. V was pared by 5 bases and J by 4 bases, with 15 bases between. The CDR3 is made up of 15 amino acids. CDR3 sequence: CASSPNWPGGNTIYF. The DNA of the CDR3 is TGTGCCAGCAGCCCTAACTGGCCCGGCGGAAACACCATATATTTT.

The chain is built from TRBV10-3 and TRBJ2-2; 8 bases fit TRBD1. V lost 10 bases to trimming and J lost 7 bases; unmatched junction nucleotides: 11. Germline V CDR1 and CDR2: ENHRY, SYGVKD. CDR3 size: 14 residues. This CDR3 reads CATRGDRGFGELFF. The DNA of the CDR3 is TGTGCCACACGAGGCGACAGGGGATTCGGGGAGCTGTTTTTT.

This clone was counted a few times. The CDR3 nucleotides read TGTGCCAGCAGCCTAGAAGGGGAGCGGTACAATGAGCAGTTCTTC. As protein: CASSLEGERYNEQFF. This sequence joins TRBV7-3 and TRBJ2-1; either TRBD1 or TRBD2 may supply D (5 bases each). V gave up 5 bases and J gave up 4 bases, with 15 bases separating them. Germline V lookup: CDR1 SGHTA, CDR2 FQGTGA. CDR3 size: 15 residues.

This clone was observed a few times. The V and J genes are TRBV19 and TRBJ2-5, with D possibly being TRBD1 (6 bases). CDR3 size: 15 residues. V lost 3 bases and J lost 4, with 15 bases in between. Looked up from germline, CDR1 is LNHDA and CDR2 is SQIVND (reference sequence). The CDR3: CASSIQGLRRETQYF. The CDR3 nucleotides read TGTGCCAGTAGTATTCAGGGGTTGAGGCGAGAGACCCAGTACTTC.

This clone was observed a few times. The chain carries TRBV7-8 and TRBJ2-3, with 11 bases matching TRBD2. Germline loops: CDR1 SGHVS, CDR2 FQNEAQ. V lost 3 bases, J lost 0 bases, and 20 bases stayed unmatched. The CDR3 has 22 amino acids. CDR3 protein: CASSFYMVLAGESSTSTDTQYF. The CDR3 region has the DNA TGTGCCAGCAGCTTTTATATGGTACTAGCGGGAGAATCATCAACTAGCACAGATACGCAGTATTTT.

This clone was picked up one time. The V call is TRBV18, the J call TRBJ2-1, with 8 bases lining up with TRBD1. This CDR3 region has 15 residues. Germline assignment: CDR1 KGHSH and CDR2 LQKENI. V trimming: 6 bases; J trimming: 8 bases; junction bases outside the gene matches: 12. This CDR3 reads CASSNEIQGADEQFF. Here the CDR3 DNA reads TGTGCCAGCTCGAACGAAATTCAGGGGGCCGATGAGCAGTTCTTC. Complete variable domain (other parts from reference TRBV18 and TRBJ2-1): NAGVMQNPRHLVRRRGQEARLRCSPMKGHSHVYWYRQLPEEGLKFMVYLQKENIIDESGMPKERFSAEFPKEGPSILRIQQVVRGDSAAYFCASSNEIQGADEQFFGPGTRLTVL.

This clone was detected only a few times. This chain uses TRBV28 with TRBJ2-2, with 9 bases lining up with TRBD1. J lost 2 bases, V lost 10 bases, and 11 bases had no gene match. CDR1 is MDHEN, CDR2 SYDVKM, per germline. The CDR3 contains 16 residues. CDR3 coding DNA: TGTGCCACCTCCCAGTGGGGACAGGGAAACACCGGGGAGCTGTTTTTT. This gives the protein CATSQWGQGNTGELFF.

The rearrangement uses TRBV18 and TRBJ2-7, with D possibly matching TRBD2 (6 bases). Germline V CDR1 and CDR2: KGHSH, LQKENI. Trimming left V 4 bases short and J 5 bases short, with 18 bases between. The CDR3 runs 15 residues. The CDR3 reads CASSLFGSSDDEQYF. CDR3 nucleotide sequence: TGTGCCAGCTCACTCTTCGGGAGCTCCGACGACGAGCAGTACTTC.

The chain links TRBV11-3 to TRBJ2-1; tentatively, D is TRBD1 (6 bases). This CDR3 spans 12 amino acids. Per the germline V gene, CDR1 is SGHNT and CDR2 is YENEEA. Trimming left V 1 base short and J 15 bases short, with 13 bases between. For the CDR3, the DNA is TGTGCCAGCAGCTTAGCGGACAGAAGGTTGTTCTTC. It codes for CASSLADRRLFF.

The V and J genes are TRBV5-1 and TRBJ2-3; 8 bases are shared with TRBD2. This CDR3 region has 15 residues. CDR1 and CDR2 (germline): SGHRS, YFSETQ. J lost 6 bases, V lost 4 bases, and 10 bases had no gene match. CDR3 in DNA: TGCGCCAGCAGCCCGAGCGGGGGTTTCTACGATACGCAGTATTTT. Translation gives CASSPSGGFYDTQYF.

This chain joins TRBV10-3 and TRBJ1-1, with D hard to call. There are 15 residues in the CDR3. V lost 10 bases and J lost 4, with 22 bases in between. Germline V lookup: CDR1 ENHRY, CDR2 SYGVKD. DNA for the CDR3: TGTGCCACCCTCCAAAACCTCATCCCGACCACTGAAGCTTTCTTT. Encoded protein: CATLQNLIPTTEAFF.